The 9 T cell receptor beta chains presented below share a single source sample, sequenced in a study of circulating and synovial CD4+ cells in juvenile arthritis. Some clones are missing from TCRdb's copy, which holds only in-frame ones; the method was immunoSEQ multiplex PCR. This sample carries about 33,000 clones, nearly 95% of them seen once, and the ten largest clones take around 0.17%. The specimen was CD4+ T cells from blood. The receptor set was obtained from a human donor with juvenile idiopathic arthritis.

V is TRBV11-2 and J is TRBJ1-2; D gene ambiguous. CDR1 and CDR2 from the germline V gene are SGHAT and FQNNGV. The CDR3 is made up of 12 amino acids. V was cut by 3 bases and J by 8 bases, with 10 bases left in between. The CDR3 is CASSLSTVGYTF. As DNA, the CDR3 is TGTGCCAGCAGCTTGAGCACAGTAGGCTACACCTTC.

The J gene is TRBJ1-3, the V gene TRBV6-5; unclear D gene. Germline-derived CDR1 and CDR2 are MNHEY and SVGAGI. The CDR3 spans 12 residues. CDR3 sequence reads: CASVGGGNTIYF. CDR3 coding DNA: TGTGCAAGTGTGGGAGGTGGAAACACCATATATTTT.

The chain joins TRBV6-1 to TRBJ1-5; 11 nucleotides agree with TRBD1. Looked up from germline, CDR1 is MNHNS and CDR2 is SASEGT. This CDR3 spans 14 amino acids. V was clipped by 3 bases and J by 6 bases; unmatched bases: 1. CDR3 region: CASSEGQGGQPQHF. Here the CDR3 DNA reads TGTGCCAGCAGTGAGGGACAGGGGGGTCAGCCCCAGCATTTT.

This chain uses TRBV28 with TRBJ2-7; tentative D call: TRBD2 (5 bases). The germline V and J ends were trimmed by 6 bases and 4 bases, with 25 bases remaining between them. The CDR3 is 17 amino acids. From germline, CDR1 is MDHEN and CDR2 SYDVKM. The CDR3 nucleotides are TGTGCCAGCAGCCCGAAGCTAAGCGGAACCAAGCATTACGAGCAGTACTTC. It specifies CASSPKLSGTKHYEQYF.

The CDR3, as DNA: TGTGCCAGTAGGCAGGGGGCGCGGCAGCCCCAGCATTTT. The encoded protein is CASRQGARQPQHF. This chain links TRBV19 with TRBJ1-5; TRBD1 agrees at 8 bases. V lost 6 bases, J lost 7 bases, and 5 bases stayed unmatched. This CDR3 region has 13 residues. CDR1 and CDR2 (germline): LNHDA, SQIVND (reference sequence).

This clone has a single count. V is TRBV7-3 and J is TRBJ2-1; 10 bases agree with TRBD2. The V and J ends lost 4 bases and 8 bases, in that order; junction bases with no gene match: 8. This CDR3 contains 15 residues. From germline, CDR1 is SGHTA and CDR2 FQGTGA. Here the CDR3 DNA reads TGTGCCAGCAGCTCCAGCCTAGCGGGAGTCGATGAGCAGTTCTTC. This encodes CASSSSLAGVDEQFF.

Notes on this clone: One junction end does not reproduce the germline sequence, and a read error may be involved. As DNA, the CDR3 is TGTGCCAGCAGCCCCGTCCCGGTTGCTGAAGCTCTCTTT. Translating it yields CASSPVPVAEALF. V and J are TRBV5-4 and TRBJ1-1; no clear D gene. The CDR3 has 13 amino acids. Germline loops: CDR1 SGHNT, CDR2 YYREEE (reference sequence).

This rearrangement joins TRBV7-2 to TRBJ1-4, with D uncertain. The CDR3 extends over 13 amino acids. Trimming took 6 bases from V and 8 from J, leaving 13 bases between them. Germline lookup yields CDR1 SGHTA and CDR2 FQGNSA. The CDR3 bases are TGTGCCAGCAGACGGGGTTTAGGAGAAAAACTGTTTTTT. This gives the protein CASRRGLGEKLFF.

The V gene is TRBV29-1, the J gene TRBJ2-6, with D possibly being TRBD1 (5 bases). Germline values: CDR1 SQVTM, CDR2 ANQGSEA. V was clipped by 1 base and J by 0 bases, with 10 bases between them. This CDR3 contains 16 residues. CDR3: CSVEVGASSGANVLTF. The CDR3 nucleotides read TGCAGCGTTGAAGTTGGGGCTAGCTCTGGGGCCAACGTCCTGACTTTC. The full variable domain, its missing parts supplied by reference TRBV29-1 and TRBJ2-6, is SAVISQKPSRDICQRGTSLTIQCQVDSQVTMMFWYRQQPGQSLTLIATANQGSEATYESGFVIDKFPISRPNLTFSTLTVSNMSPEDSSIYLCSVEVGASSGANVLTFGAGSRLTVL.